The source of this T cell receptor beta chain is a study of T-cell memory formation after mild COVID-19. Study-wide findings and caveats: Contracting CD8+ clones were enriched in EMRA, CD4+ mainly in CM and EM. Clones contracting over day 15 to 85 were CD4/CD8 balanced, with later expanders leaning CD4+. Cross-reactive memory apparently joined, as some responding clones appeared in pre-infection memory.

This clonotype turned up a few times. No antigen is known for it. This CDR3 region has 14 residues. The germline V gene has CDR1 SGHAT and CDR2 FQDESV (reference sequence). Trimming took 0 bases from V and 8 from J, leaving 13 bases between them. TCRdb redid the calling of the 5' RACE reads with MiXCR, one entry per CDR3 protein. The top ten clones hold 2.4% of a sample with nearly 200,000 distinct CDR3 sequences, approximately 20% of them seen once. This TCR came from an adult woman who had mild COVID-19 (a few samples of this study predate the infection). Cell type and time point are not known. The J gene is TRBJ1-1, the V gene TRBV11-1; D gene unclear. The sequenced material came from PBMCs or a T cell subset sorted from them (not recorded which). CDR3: CASSLASRSTEAFF. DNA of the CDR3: TGTGCCAGCAGCTTAGCCTCTAGGAGCACGGAAGCTTTCTTT.